Shown below are 32 T cell receptor beta chains from a single sample sequenced in a study of neurological immune-mediated disorders. Each CDR3 protein is one row after TCRdb ran MiXCR on the 5' RACE reads. The sample holds tens of thousands of distinct CDR3 sequences, 5% to 5.5% seen once. What was sequenced was PBMCs. The origin of the receptors is a woman aged 25 to 39 with multiple sclerosis.

The chain recombines TRBV5-1 with TRBJ2-1; D is possibly TRBD1 or TRBD2 (5 bases each). V lost 3 bases to trimming and J lost 9 bases, with 10 bases between them. The germline CDR1 and CDR2 sequences are SGHRS and YFSETQ. The CDR3 spans 12 residues. The CDR3 region has the DNA TGCGCCAGCAGCTCGGGACCGAGTGAGCAGTTCTTC. It encodes CASSSGPSEQFF.

This clonotype was counted at least ten times. This chain uses TRBV5-1 with TRBJ2-5; 8 bases are shared with TRBD2. J gave up 5 bases and V 3 bases, and 15 bases lay outside the gene matches. There are 17 residues in the CDR3. CDR1 SGHRS and CDR2 YFSETQ come from the germline V gene. This chain's CDR3 is CASSSHIRLASSETQYF. Here the CDR3 DNA reads TGCGCCAGCAGCTCACACATCCGACTAGCGTCGTCGGAGACCCAGTACTTC.

This clonotype was counted many times. V is TRBV20-1 and J is TRBJ2-4, with 13 positions matching TRBD2. V lost 1 base to trimming and J lost 6 bases; unmatched junction nucleotides: 3. Germline CDR1 reads DFQATT; CDR2 reads SNEGSKA (reference sequence). There are 15 residues in the CDR3. The CDR3 loop is CSARGRLAGGNIQYF. The DNA of the CDR3 is TGCAGTGCTAGAGGGAGACTAGCGGGGGGAAACATTCAGTACTTC.

This clonotype was detected a few times. This chain's CDR3 is CASSYGGSPNYGYTF. The DNA for the CDR3 is TGTGCCAGCAGTTACGGAGGCAGCCCTAACTATGGCTACACCTTC. J is TRBJ1-2 and V is TRBV6-6; D is uncertain. The CDR3 loop spans 15 amino acids. CDR1 and CDR2 from the germline V gene are MNHNY and SVGAGI (reference sequence). Trimming pared 2 bases from V and 0 bases from J, leaving 10 bases between.

Many counts were recorded for this clonotype. The chain couples TRBV20-1 to TRBJ2-1; D remains unclear. CDR3 length equals 15 residues. Germline V gives CDR1 DFQATT, CDR2 SNEGSKA (reference sequence). V lost 5 bases, J lost 0 bases, and 14 bases lay in between. The CDR3 nucleotides are TGCAGTGCTGCTCCGACGGGTAGCTCCTACAATGAGCAGTTCTTC. Translating gives CSAAPTGSSYNEQFF.

Many counts were recorded for this clonotype. V is TRBV11-2 and J is TRBJ2-1; TRBD2 agrees at 10 bases. V lost 4 bases to trimming and J lost 2 bases; unmatched junction nucleotides: 2. The CDR3 contains 15 residues. From germline, CDR1 is SGHAT and CDR2 FQNNGV. The CDR3 loop reads CASSSSGGAYNEQFF. CDR3 coding DNA: TGTGCCAGCAGCTCGAGCGGGGGGGCCTACAATGAGCAGTTCTTC.

This clonotype has ten or more counts. This sequence joins TRBV14 and TRBJ1-6, with TRBD1 matching 10 bases. Losses at the gene ends were 4 bases for V and 7 bases for J; bases not matched to a gene: 10. Looked up from germline, CDR1 is SGHDN and CDR2 is FVKESK. The CDR3 extends over 17 amino acids. The CDR3 protein is CASSRQPGTGENSPLHF. Here the CDR3 DNA reads TGTGCCAGCAGCCGCCAACCCGGGACAGGGGAGAATTCACCCCTCCACTTT.

This clonotype showed up many times. The chain carries TRBV18 and TRBJ2-1; weak D call: TRBD1 (5 bases). The CDR3 is 15 residues long. Per germline, CDR1 KGHSH and CDR2 LQKENI. The V and J ends lost 3 bases and 6 bases respectively, with 15 bases between them. CDR3 amino acids: CASSPDRPIINEQFF. CDR3 sequence (DNA): TGTGCCAGCTCACCCGACAGACCGATAATCAATGAGCAGTTCTTC.

Ten or more counts support this clonotype. The V gene is TRBV28, the J gene TRBJ1-4, with D hard to call. V was shortened by 6 bases and J by 0 bases, with 8 bases between the two germline ends. This CDR3 is built from 14 residues. Germline V gene sequence: CDR1 MDHEN, CDR2 SYDVKM. The CDR3 spells CASSLVATNEKLFF. DNA for the CDR3: TGTGCCAGCAGCCTAGTTGCAACTAATGAAAAACTGTTTTTT.

This clonotype was counted at least ten times. This chain joins TRBV20-1 and TRBJ2-1; D is perhaps TRBD1 or TRBD2 (6 bases each). V was clipped by 6 bases and J by 5 bases, with 14 bases between them. The CDR3 is 13 amino acids. Looked up from germline, CDR1 is DFQATT and CDR2 is SNEGSKA (reference sequence). CDR3 DNA sequence: TGCAGTGCCAGAATAGGGGGGCACAATGAGCAGTTCTTC. It codes for CSARIGGHNEQFF.

This clonotype occurred many times. The V call is TRBV5-1, the J call TRBJ2-5; D is possibly TRBD1 or TRBD2 (5 bases each). Germline V gene sequence: CDR1 SGHRS, CDR2 YFSETQ. Deletions cut 0 bases from V and 0 bases from J, with 9 bases between. The CDR3 runs 15 residues. The CDR3 DNA reads TGCGCCAGCAGCTTGGCCGGGGCGGACCAAGAGACCCAGTACTTC. Protein product: CASSLAGADQETQYF.

This clonotype was observed many times. This chain links TRBV11-2 with TRBJ1-1; unclear D gene. Germline values: CDR1 SGHAT, CDR2 FQNNGV. Trimming took 1 base from V and 11 from J, leaving 8 bases between them. CDR3 length: 11 residues. CDR3 amino acids: CASSLVGHAFF. CDR3 sequence (DNA): TGTGCCAGCAGCTTAGTGGGTCACGCTTTCTTT.

The V call is TRBV11-2, the J call TRBJ2-1; 8 bases are a match to TRBD2. V was pared by 4 bases and J by 2 bases, with 4 bases of the junction left unmatched. Germline CDR1 reads SGHAT; CDR2 reads FQNNGV. The CDR3 covers 15 residues. The CDR3 DNA reads as TGTGCCAGCAGCTCGACGGGACTAGCCTACAATGAGCAGTTCTTC. Its protein is CASSSTGLAYNEQFF.

Comments on this clonotype: With a much larger clone just one base away, this may be a read error. The chain couples TRBV10-1 to TRBJ2-3; a possible D gene is TRBD2 (5 bases). The germline V gene has CDR1 WNHNN and CDR2 SYGVQD (reference sequence). This CDR3 is built from 14 residues. CDR3 sequence: CASSERGFGDKQYF. CDR3 DNA: TGCGCCAGCAGTGAGCGAGGGTTCGGAGATAAGCAGTATTTT.

This clonotype was observed at least ten times. This sequence joins TRBV7-9 and TRBJ1-1; no clear D. CDR1 is SEHNR and CDR2 is FQNEAQ in the germline V gene (reference sequence). The ends were cut back, 7 bases at V and 4 bases at J, with 16 bases in the middle. The CDR3 loop spans 14 amino acids. CDR3 coding DNA: TGTGCCAGCAAAGTCCTGGGGTCGAGCACTGAAGCTTTCTTT. It encodes CASKVLGSSTEAFF.

This clonotype appeared once. The chain carries TRBV12-2 and TRBJ1-3. TRBV12-2 is labeled a pseudogene. The CDR3 is made up of 19 amino acids. For the CDR3, the DNA is TGTGCAAGTCGCTTAGCCGGATTATTACACGGCATCTCTGGAAACACCATATATTTT. This encodes CASRLAGLLHGISGNTIYF.

The chain employs TRBV20-1 and TRBJ1-4, with D uncertain. Per germline, CDR1 DFQATT and CDR2 SNEGSKA (reference sequence). V lost 0 bases and J 3 bases, leaving 5 bases between the germline ends. The CDR3 contains 13 residues. CDR3 bases: TGCAGTGCTAGAGAAGGGCCTAATGAAAAACTGTTTTTT. Amino acids: CSAREGPNEKLFF.

This clonotype has at least ten counts. V usage is TRBV28 and J usage is TRBJ2-1; perhaps TRBD2 as D (6 bases). Germline-derived CDR1 and CDR2 are MDHEN and SYDVKM. The CDR3 runs 14 residues. V dropped 5 bases and J dropped 9 bases, with 17 bases sitting between them. The CDR3 nucleotides are TGTGCCAGCAGTCCCTCGAAGCGGGCCGGTGAGCAGTTCTTC. The encoded protein is CASSPSKRAGEQFF.

In its sample, this clonotype was seen a few times. The V and J genes are TRBV20-1 and TRBJ2-7, with 7 bases fitting TRBD2. This CDR3 has 13 residues. J gave up 1 base and V 3 bases, and 3 bases lay outside the gene matches. CDR1 is DFQATT, CDR2 SNEGSKA, per germline (reference sequence). The DNA for the CDR3 is TGCAGTGCTAGCGGGAGGTTTTCCTACGAGCAGTACTTC. As protein: CSASGRFSYEQYF.

This clonotype appeared a few times. As the CDR3 is not closed by the conserved phenylalanine or tryptophan, this likely results from a read error. The chain couples TRBV12-3 or TRBV12-4 to TRBJ2-3, with 8 bases aligning to TRBD2. With 8 bases clipped from V and 3 bases from J, the junction kept 7 bases outside the gene matches. The CDR3 extends over 14 amino acids. CDR3 in amino acids: CASESGSGTDTQYN. The CDR3 region has the DNA TGTGCCAGCGAGAGCGGGAGCGGGACAGATACGCAGTATAAT.

This clonotype was counted at least ten times. The V and J genes are TRBV5-4 and TRBJ2-5, with TRBD2 matching 13 bases. This CDR3 spans 16 amino acids. V lost 0 bases, J lost 5 bases, and 4 bases stayed unmatched. The germline V gene encodes CDR1 SGHNT and CDR2 YYREEE (reference sequence). For the CDR3, the DNA is TGTGCCAGCAGCTTGGGACTAGCGGGAGGTTCGGAGACCCAGTACTTC. This codes for CASSLGLAGGSETQYF.

In its sample, this clonotype was seen many times. CDR3 residues: CSVARLVTQETQYF. CDR3 nucleotide sequence: TGCAGCGTTGCCCGACTAGTTACACAAGAGACCCAGTACTTC. This rearrangement joins TRBV29-1 to TRBJ2-5; maybe TRBD2 (6 bases). The CDR3 runs to 14 residues. V dropped 4 bases and J dropped 2 bases, with 14 bases sitting between them. Germline V gene lookup returns CDR1 SQVTM and CDR2 ANQGSEA.

At least ten counts were recorded for this clonotype. The chain employs TRBV20-1 and TRBJ2-1; TRBD2 agrees at 9 bases. CDR1 DFQATT and CDR2 SNEGSKA come from the germline V gene (reference sequence). The CDR3 runs to 15 residues. V was pared by 2 bases and J by 8 bases, with 10 bases of the junction left unmatched. CDR3 nucleotide sequence: TGCAGTGCTAGACCGCGACTAGCGGATGTAGATGAGCAGTTCTTC. Translation gives CSARPRLADVDEQFF.

This clonotype has more than one count but fewer than ten. This chain links TRBV20-1 with TRBJ2-1; perhaps TRBD2 as D (7 bases). The CDR3 is 18 residues long. Trimming pared 3 bases from V and 6 bases from J, leaving 27 bases between. Germline V gene sequence: CDR1 DFQATT, CDR2 SNEGSKA (reference sequence). CDR3 sequence: CSARRIAAGAVGANEQFF. The CDR3, as DNA: TGCAGTGCTAGGAGGATTGCCGCGGGGGCAGTGGGGGCCAATGAGCAGTTCTTC.

This clonotype appeared many times. The chain links TRBV30 to TRBJ1-1; D may be TRBD1 (5 bases). The CDR3 is made up of 11 amino acids. Germline lookup yields CDR1 GTSNPN and CDR2 SVGIG (reference sequence). Trimming pared 7 bases from V and 11 bases from J, leaving 17 bases between. This chain's CDR3 is CASEGARVAFF. DNA for the CDR3: TGTGCCTCTGAAGGGGCGAGGGTGGCTTTCTTT.

This clonotype was observed at least ten times. DNA of the CDR3: TGTGCCAGCAACTTAGAAAGCTCCTATAATTCACCCCTCCACTTT. Amino acid sequence: CASNLESSYNSPLHF. The rearrangement links TRBV28 to TRBJ1-6; D not resolved. Germline V lookup: CDR1 MDHEN, CDR2 SYDVKM. The length of the CDR3 is 15 residues. The V end was cut by 7 bases, the J end by 0 bases, with 10 bases between.

This clonotype was seen ten or more times. CDR3 nucleotides: TGTGCCAGCAGTACCTCGTGGGGCCTCACAGATACGCAGTATTTT. It specifies CASSTSWGLTDTQYF. The gene calls are TRBV6-5 and TRBJ2-3; D may be TRBD1 (5 bases). Germline loops: CDR1 MNHEY, CDR2 SVGAGI. The ends were cut back, 5 bases at V and 2 bases at J, with 14 bases in the middle. The CDR3 runs 15 residues.

This clonotype was seen many times. V and J are TRBV2 and TRBJ2-1; weak D call: TRBD1 (6 bases). V was cut by 1 base and J by 8 bases, with 21 bases left in between. The germline V gene encodes CDR1 SNHLY and CDR2 FYNNEI. The length of the CDR3 is 17 residues. In DNA, the CDR3 is TGTGCCAGCAGTGAAGGGTGGGACATCCTAAAGATCGATGAGCAGTTCTTC. It yields the protein CASSEGWDILKIDEQFF.

This clonotype occurred many times. The V gene is TRBV5-1, the J gene TRBJ2-7; D remains unclear. Trimming stripped 1 base from V and 3 bases from J, with 8 bases between. The CDR3 extends over 13 amino acids. Looked up from germline, CDR1 is SGHRS and CDR2 is YFSETQ. CDR3 residues: CASSLSPNYEQYV. The CDR3 DNA reads as TGCGCCAGCAGCTTGTCTCCGAACTACGAGCAGTACGTC.

This clonotype was counted ten times or more. V is TRBV28 and J is TRBJ2-2; TRBD1 matches at 10 bases. The trim removed 5 bases at V and 4 bases at J, leaving 4 bases unmatched. Germline V gene data show CDR1 as MDHEN and CDR2 as SYDVKM. This CDR3 contains 15 residues. CDR3 nucleotides: TGTGCCAGCAGTCCCCGGGACAGGGGCACCGGGGAGCTGTTTTTT. This gives the protein CASSPRDRGTGELFF.

V is TRBV27 and J is TRBJ2-2; 8 bases align to TRBD1. The germline V gene encodes CDR1 MNHEY and CDR2 SMNVEV (reference sequence). J was trimmed by 4 bases and V by 0 bases; bases with no gene match: 10. The CDR3 consists of 18 residues. The CDR3 sequence is CASSLSYRGALGTGELFF. For the CDR3, the DNA is TGTGCCAGCAGTTTATCCTACAGGGGGGCCTTGGGCACCGGGGAGCTGTTTTTT.

There are many counts of this clonotype. V gene TRBV7-2 combines with J gene TRBJ2-7; tentatively, D is TRBD1 (5 bases). The CDR3 sequence is 15 residues long. Trimming stripped 2 bases from V and 6 bases from J, with 17 bases between. The germline CDR1 and CDR2 sequences are SGHTA and FQGNSA. As DNA, the CDR3 is TGTGCCAGCAGCTTATTTGTTGGGGCCGGGCTCGAGCAGTACGTC. As protein: CASSLFVGAGLEQYV.